One and the same sample provided the 8 T cell receptor beta chains below, sequenced in a study of a mutant IDH1 vaccine in newly diagnosed glioma. Antigen specificity for these receptors is unknown. Time point meaning: week 11, during vaccination. Vaccinated patients received 300 ug of mutant IDH1 20-mer peptide per dose, with topical imiquimod. Profiled with immunoSEQ multiplex PCR; TCRdb holds only in-frame clones, not every one. The sample lists 50,000 to 65,000 clones; over 75% were seen once. The sequencing used PBMCs, collected from a glioma patient whose treatment included an IDH1 peptide vaccine. Source of these receptors: a man aged 45-65 years with glioma.

J is TRBJ2-3 and V is TRBV6-4; D gene unclear. The V end lost 2 bases, the J end lost 6 bases, and 9 bases lay between the germline ends. CDR3 length: 13 residues. Germline V gene sequence: CDR1 MRHNA, CDR2 SNTAGT. The CDR3 DNA sequence: TGTGCCAGCAGTGACGGCCGGTTGGATACGCAGTATTTT. Its translation is CASSDGRLDTQYF.

The chain couples TRBV5-6 to TRBJ2-7; D is ambiguous. The CDR3 extends over 12 amino acids. In germline, CDR1 is SGHDT, CDR2 YYEEEE. The V end lost 4 bases, the J end lost 2 bases, and 7 bases lay between the germline ends. CDR3 sequence reads: CASSITAYEQYF. Here the CDR3 DNA reads TGTGCCAGCAGCATTACAGCCTACGAGCAGTACTTC.

V is TRBV10-3 and J is TRBJ2-1, with D possibly being TRBD1 (5 bases). The V gene's germline CDR1 is ENHRY and CDR2 SYGVKD. Between the trimmed V and J ends, which lost 3 bases and 3 bases, there was a span of 18 bases. The CDR3 runs to 17 residues. The CDR3 DNA follows: TGTGCCATCAGTGATCAAGGACCCCAAGGGGACTACAATGAGCAGTTCTTC. This translates into CAISDQGPQGDYNEQFF.

CDR3 region: CASSQEPGTLNYGYTF. The CDR3 DNA sequence: TGCGCCAGCAGCCAGGAGCCCGGGACACTAAACTATGGCTACACCTTC. The chain recombines TRBV4-1 with TRBJ1-2, with a possible D match to TRBD1 (6 bases). The CDR3 consists of 16 residues. Trimming pared 3 bases from V and 2 bases from J, leaving 16 bases between. Germline V lookup: CDR1 MGHRA, CDR2 YSYEKL.

This rearrangement joins TRBV18 to TRBJ2-7; D gene ambiguous. The CDR3 contains 14 residues. V lost 0 bases to trimming and J lost 2 bases, with 8 bases between them. Germline CDR1 is KGHSH and CDR2 is LQKENI. CDR3 sequence: CASSPPRNPYEQYF. The CDR3 DNA follows: TGTGCCAGCTCACCACCAAGGAACCCCTACGAGCAGTACTTC.

The chain employs TRBV4-3 and TRBJ1-2; 8 bases are a match to TRBD1. The V gene end was trimmed by 0 bases and the J gene end by 10 bases; junction bases not matched to a gene: 22. CDR1 is LGHNA, CDR2 YSLEER, per germline. The CDR3 consists of 19 residues. The CDR3 spells CASSQEYYLQGARDFDYTF. Written as DNA, the CDR3 is TGCGCCAGCAGCCAAGAATATTACCTTCAGGGGGCGCGGGACTTTGACTACACCTTC.

This chain links TRBV6-1 with TRBJ2-7; 10 nucleotides match TRBD2. V lost 4 bases and J lost 0; bases outside the gene matches: 0. The CDR3 is 14 amino acids. Germline loops: CDR1 MNHNS, CDR2 SASEGT. This CDR3 is CASSGTSGSYEQYF. CDR3 DNA sequence: TGTGCCAGCAGTGGGACTAGCGGCTCCTACGAGCAGTACTTC.

J is TRBJ2-4 and V is TRBV6-1; either TRBD1 or TRBD2 may supply D (6 bases each). The CDR3 is made up of 13 amino acids. Trimming took off 3 bases at V and 8 bases at J, with 11 bases between the two ends. The germline V gene has CDR1 MNHNS and CDR2 SASEGT. The chain's CDR3 is CASSDGGPDIQYF. In DNA, the CDR3 is TGTGCCAGCAGTGACGGGGGCCCGGACATTCAGTACTTC.